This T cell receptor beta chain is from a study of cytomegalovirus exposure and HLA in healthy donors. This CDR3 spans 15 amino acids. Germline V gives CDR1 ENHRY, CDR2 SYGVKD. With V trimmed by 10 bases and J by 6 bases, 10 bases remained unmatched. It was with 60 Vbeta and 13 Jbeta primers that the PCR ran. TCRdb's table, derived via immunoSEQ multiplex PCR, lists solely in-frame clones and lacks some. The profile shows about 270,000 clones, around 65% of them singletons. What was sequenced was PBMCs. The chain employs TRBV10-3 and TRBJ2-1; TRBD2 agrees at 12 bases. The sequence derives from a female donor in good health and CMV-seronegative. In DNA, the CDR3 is TGTGCCAGCACCCCCCGGACTAGCGGGACCAATGAGCAGTTCTTC. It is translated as CASTPRTSGTNEQFF.